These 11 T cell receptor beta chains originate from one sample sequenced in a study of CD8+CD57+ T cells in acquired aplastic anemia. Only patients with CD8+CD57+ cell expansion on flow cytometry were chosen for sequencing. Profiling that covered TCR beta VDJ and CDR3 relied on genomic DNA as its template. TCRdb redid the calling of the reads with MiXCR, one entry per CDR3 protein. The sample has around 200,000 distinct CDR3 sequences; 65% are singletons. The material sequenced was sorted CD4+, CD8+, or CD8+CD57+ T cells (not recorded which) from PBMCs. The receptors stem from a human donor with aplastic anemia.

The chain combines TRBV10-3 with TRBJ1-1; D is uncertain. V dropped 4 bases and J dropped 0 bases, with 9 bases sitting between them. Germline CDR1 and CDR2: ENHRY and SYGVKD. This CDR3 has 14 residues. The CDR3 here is CAISAPGMNTEAFF. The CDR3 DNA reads TGTGCCATCAGTGCTCCTGGAATGAACACTGAAGCTTTCTTT.

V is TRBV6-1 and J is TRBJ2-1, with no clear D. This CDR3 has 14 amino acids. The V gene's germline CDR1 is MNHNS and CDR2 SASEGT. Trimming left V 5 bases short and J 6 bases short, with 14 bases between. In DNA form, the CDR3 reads TGTGCCAGCAGTTATGCCGGCCGGCCCAATGAGCAGTTCTTC. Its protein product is CASSYAGRPNEQFF.

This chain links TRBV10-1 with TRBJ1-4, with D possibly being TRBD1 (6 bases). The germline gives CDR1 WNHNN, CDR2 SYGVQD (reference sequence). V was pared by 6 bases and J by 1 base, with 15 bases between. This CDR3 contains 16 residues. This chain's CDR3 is CASRGQQGGTNEKLFF. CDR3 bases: TGCGCCAGCAGAGGGCAACAGGGAGGAACTAATGAAAAACTGTTTTTT.

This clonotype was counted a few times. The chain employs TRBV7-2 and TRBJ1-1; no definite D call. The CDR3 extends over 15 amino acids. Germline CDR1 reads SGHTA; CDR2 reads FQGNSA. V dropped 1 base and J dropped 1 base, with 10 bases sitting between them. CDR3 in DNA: TGTGCCAGCAGCTTAGGGTTAGGCAAGAACACTGAAGCTTTCTTT. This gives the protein CASSLGLGKNTEAFF.

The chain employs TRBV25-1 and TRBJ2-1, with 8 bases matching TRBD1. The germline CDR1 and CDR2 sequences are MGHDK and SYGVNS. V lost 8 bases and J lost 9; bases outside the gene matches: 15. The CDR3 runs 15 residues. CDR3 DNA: TGTGCCAGCTATAGTTCAGGGGGCGGGTATAGTGAGCAGTTCTTC. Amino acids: CASYSSGGGYSEQFF.

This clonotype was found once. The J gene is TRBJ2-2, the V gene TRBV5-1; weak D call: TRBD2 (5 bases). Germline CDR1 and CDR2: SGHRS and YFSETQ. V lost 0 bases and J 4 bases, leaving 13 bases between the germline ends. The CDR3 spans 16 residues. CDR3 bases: TGCGCCAGCAGCTTGGCCTCGCTAGCCGGCACCGGGGAGCTGTTTTTT. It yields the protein CASSLASLAGTGELFF.

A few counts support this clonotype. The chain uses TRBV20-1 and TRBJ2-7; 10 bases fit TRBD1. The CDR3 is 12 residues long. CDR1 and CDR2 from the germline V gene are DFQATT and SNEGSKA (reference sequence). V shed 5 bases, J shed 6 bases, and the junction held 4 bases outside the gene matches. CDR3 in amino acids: CSAGTGVAEQYF. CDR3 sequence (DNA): TGCAGTGCTGGGACAGGGGTCGCCGAGCAGTACTTC.

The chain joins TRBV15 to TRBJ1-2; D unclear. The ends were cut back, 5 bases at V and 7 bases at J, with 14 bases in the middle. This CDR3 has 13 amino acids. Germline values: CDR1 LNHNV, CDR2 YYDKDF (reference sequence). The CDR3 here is CATSLEKQSGYTF. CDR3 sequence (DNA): TGTGCCACCAGCCTCGAGAAGCAGTCTGGCTACACCTTC.

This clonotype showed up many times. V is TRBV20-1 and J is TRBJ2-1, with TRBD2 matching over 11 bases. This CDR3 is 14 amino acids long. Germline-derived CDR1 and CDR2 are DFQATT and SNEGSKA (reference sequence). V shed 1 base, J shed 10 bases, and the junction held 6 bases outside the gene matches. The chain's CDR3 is CSARVAGGQGEQFF. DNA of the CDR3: TGCAGTGCTAGAGTAGCGGGGGGGCAGGGGGAGCAGTTCTTC.

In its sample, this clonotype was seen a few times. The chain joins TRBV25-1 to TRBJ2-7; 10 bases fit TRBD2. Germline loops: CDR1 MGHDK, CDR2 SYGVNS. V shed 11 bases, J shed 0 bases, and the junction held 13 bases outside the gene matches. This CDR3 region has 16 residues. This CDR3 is CAGTSELRGSSYEQYF. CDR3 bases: TGTGCCGGGACTAGCGAACTTCGGGGCAGCTCCTACGAGCAGTACTTC.

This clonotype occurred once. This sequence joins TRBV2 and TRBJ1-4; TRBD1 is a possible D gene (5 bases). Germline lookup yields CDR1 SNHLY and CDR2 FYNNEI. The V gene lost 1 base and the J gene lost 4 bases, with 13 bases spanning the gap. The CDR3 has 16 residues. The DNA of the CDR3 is TGTGCCAGCAGTGAAGGGGGGTCAGGGCTTAATGAAAAACTGTTTTTT. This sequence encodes CASSEGGSGLNEKLFF.